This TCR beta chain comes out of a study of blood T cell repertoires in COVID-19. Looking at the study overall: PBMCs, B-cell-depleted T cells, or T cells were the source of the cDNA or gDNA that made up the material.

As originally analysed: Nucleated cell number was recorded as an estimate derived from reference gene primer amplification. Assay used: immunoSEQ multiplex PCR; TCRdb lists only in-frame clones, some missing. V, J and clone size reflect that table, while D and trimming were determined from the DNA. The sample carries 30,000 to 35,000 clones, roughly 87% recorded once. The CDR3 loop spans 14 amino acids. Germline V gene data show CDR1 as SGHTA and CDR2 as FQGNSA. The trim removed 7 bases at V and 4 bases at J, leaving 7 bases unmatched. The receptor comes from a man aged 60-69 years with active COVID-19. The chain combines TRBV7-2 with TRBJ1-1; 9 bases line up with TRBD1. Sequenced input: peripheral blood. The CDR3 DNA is TGTGCCAGCAACCCCGGGACAGGGCCCACTGAAGCTTTCTTT. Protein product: CASNPGTGPTEAFF.